The T cell receptor beta chain described here comes from a study of blood T cell repertoires in COVID-19. Study context: Acute-phase and convalescent COVID-19 samples originated in the United States, Italy and Spain.

Germline V gene lookup returns CDR1 SEHNR and CDR2 FQNEAQ (reference sequence). The CDR3 sequence is 14 residues long. Trimming removed 3 bases from V and 0 bases from J, with 9 bases in between. Original data processing: Using reference gene primer amplification, nucleated cell counts were estimated. Data came from immunoSEQ multiplex PCR; TCRdb stores just in-frame clones and leaves some out. Clone size and the V and J calls come from that table; the DNA yielded D and trimming. The table lists about 270,000 clones, 75% to 90% of them singletons. V usage is TRBV7-9 and J usage is TRBJ2-7; possibly TRBD1 for D (5 bases). The receptor comes from a woman aged 70-85 years with COVID-19, enrolled during active disease. The sequenced material came from peripheral blood. CDR3 bases: TGTGCCAGCAGCTTTGACAGCAGCTCCTACGAGCAGTACTTC. Translating it yields CASSFDSSSYEQYF.